This paragraph covers one T cell receptor beta chain sequence. It has no known antigen specificity. No much larger clone is present one base from it, and per-base qualities are unavailable. TCRbeta CDR3 regions were amplified from genomic DNA using the immunoSEQ Assay, a bias-controlled multiplex PCR. As for the authors' bioinformatics: The number of nucleated cells in each sample was estimated from the amplification of reference gene primers within the assay. Sequence reads were collapsed and filtered to measure the absolute abundance of every unique TCRbeta CDR3 rearrangement. For each sample, productive Simpson clonality was calculated by taking the square root of Simpson's diversity index across productive rearrangements. TCRdb re-hosts the immuneACCESS table, in-frame sequences only. Its copies lack some clones; in the studies checked, an unresolved V gene accounts for under half of them, and the cause for the rest is not known. V and J calls and clone size come straight from that table; D and trimming were deduced from the DNA. Across this sample there are just over 75,000 clones, with 65% to 85% seen only once. The top ten constitute 3.5% of the sample.

The CDR3 numbers 13 residues from cysteine through phenylalanine. The sequence is cut down to CDR3 DNA, 39 bases in frame from base 1. This entry comes from a study of blood T cell repertoires in COVID-19 (TCRdb year 2020). Describing the broader study: Samples covering the acute and convalescent phases of COVID-19 were provided by collaborators in the United States, Italy and Spain. The material from the prospective study consisted of cDNA or gDNA derived from T cells, B-cell-depleted T cells, or PBMCs. The dataset comprised deeply sampled blood TCRbeta repertoires from subjects exposed to, actively infected with, or recovered from COVID-19. The repertoires were released in a freely available public database meant as a resource for research on the immune response to SARS-CoV-2. The samples were drawn from two sources: the first 160 participants of the ongoing ImmuneRACE study, and 1,000 to 1,500 subjects contributed by 6 global collaborators. Nearly every sample came with metadata listing a de-identified subject ID, COVID-19 status, age in years and sex. Where HLA class I and class II types were available, the types were taken from metadata supplied by the sample provider, not from assay-based typing.

Broader findings and caveats from the paper: Clinical and demographic metadata were provided uncurated, with the amount varying by source and participant.

Each collaborating institution followed its own protocols to collect whole blood in K2EDTA tubes. For TCRbeta analysis, collaborators shipped samples in one of three forms: frozen whole blood, isolated PBMCs, or DNA extracted from either of those sample types. The clonotype originates from a man aged 50-60 years with acute or convalescent COVID-19. Sequenced: peripheral blood. This chain joins TRBV21-1 to TRBJ1-1; the D call in the table, TRBD1, was not verified against the DNA. TRBV21-1 is classified as a pseudogene. In nucleotides, the sequence is TGTGCCAGCAGCAAGGGGGCCTTTTCTGAAGCTTTCTTT. Its protein product is CASSKGAFSEAFF.